The 2 T cell receptor beta chains below were found in one sample sequenced in a study of T-cell reconstitution after alpha-beta-depleted transplantation in children (dated by TCRdb to between 2015 and 2016). The intended sense of this specimen's treatment or condition label: allogeneic hematopoietic cell transplantation with graft depleted of TCRalphabeta T cells and CD19 B cells. Library prep was done by PCR. The instrument was an Illumina HiSeq 2500. TCR libraries were prepared with molecular barcoding, using unique molecular identifiers to normalize TCRbeta repertoire quantification. TCRdb reran the public reads through fastp at Q25 and MiXCR, keeping productive beta chains. Each CDR3 protein gets just one entry, which takes the most common genes and DNA from the rows behind it. Here the sample has 400,000 to 450,000 distinct CDR3 sequences; about 45% occur a single time. The ten largest clones add up to 27% of the sample.

The sample in question was PBMCs, obtained before TCRalphabeta/CD19-depleted stem cell transplant. The origin of the receptors is a girl aged 2-10 years with aplastic anemia, due to receive a stem cell transplant.

CDR3 nucleotide sequence: TGCAGTGCTAGAGACGCAGGAACTCCAAGCGCTAACTATGGCTACACCTTC. Protein product: CSARDAGTPSANYGYTF. The rearrangement joins TRBV20-1 to TRBJ1-2; D is unresolved. Germline V gene lookup returns CDR1 DFQATT and CDR2 SNEGSKA (reference sequence). V gave up 0 bases and J gave up 0 bases, with 17 bases separating them. This CDR3 spans 17 amino acids.

Only a few counts were recorded for this clonotype. The V call is TRBV5-6, the J call TRBJ2-3, with a possible D match to TRBD1 (5 bases). Per germline, CDR1 SGHDT and CDR2 YYEEEE. This CDR3 contains 15 residues. Trimming took off 4 bases at V and 0 bases at J, with 12 bases between the two ends. The CDR3: CASSPLTESTDTQYF. The CDR3 nucleotides read TGTGCCAGCAGCCCTTTGACAGAAAGCACAGATACGCAGTATTTT.